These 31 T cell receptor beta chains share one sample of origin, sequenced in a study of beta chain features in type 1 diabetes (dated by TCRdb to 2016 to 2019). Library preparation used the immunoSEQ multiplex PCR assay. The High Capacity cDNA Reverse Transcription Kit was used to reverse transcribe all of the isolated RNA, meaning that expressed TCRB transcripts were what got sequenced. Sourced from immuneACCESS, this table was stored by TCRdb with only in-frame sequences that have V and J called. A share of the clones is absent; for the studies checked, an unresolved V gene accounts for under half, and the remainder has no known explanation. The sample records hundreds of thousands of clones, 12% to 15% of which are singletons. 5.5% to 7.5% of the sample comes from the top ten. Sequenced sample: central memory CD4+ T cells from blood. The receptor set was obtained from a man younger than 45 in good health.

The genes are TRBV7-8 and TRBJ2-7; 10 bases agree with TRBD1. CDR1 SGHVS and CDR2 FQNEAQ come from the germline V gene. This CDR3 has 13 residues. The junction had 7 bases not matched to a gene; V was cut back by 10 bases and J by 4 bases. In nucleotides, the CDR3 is TGTGCCACCGCGCTGGGACAGGGGTACGAGCAGTACTTC. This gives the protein CATALGQGYEQYF. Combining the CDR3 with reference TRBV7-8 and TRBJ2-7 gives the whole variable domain GAGVSQSPRYKVAKRGQDVALRCDPISGHVSLFWYQQALGQGPEFLTYFQNEAQLDKSGLPSDRFFAERPEGSVSTLKIQRTQQEDSAVYLCATALGQGYEQYFGPGTRLTVT.

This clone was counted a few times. The CDR3 sequence: CASSPAAGLNNEQFF. In DNA form, the CDR3 reads TGTGCCAGCAGTCCGGCGGCAGGACTAAACAATGAGCAGTTCTTC. The chain couples TRBV9 to TRBJ2-1; D is perhaps TRBD2 (6 bases). This CDR3 spans 15 amino acids. Looked up from germline, CDR1 is SGDLS and CDR2 is YYNGEE. The ends were cut back, 5 bases at V and 5 bases at J, with 17 bases in the middle.

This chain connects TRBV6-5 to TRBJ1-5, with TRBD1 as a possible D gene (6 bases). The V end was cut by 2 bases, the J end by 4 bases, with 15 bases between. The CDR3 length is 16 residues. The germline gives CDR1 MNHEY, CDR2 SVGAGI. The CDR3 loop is CASSYNAAGANQPQHF. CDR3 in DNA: TGTGCCAGCAGTTACAACGCTGCAGGGGCTAATCAGCCCCAGCATTTT.

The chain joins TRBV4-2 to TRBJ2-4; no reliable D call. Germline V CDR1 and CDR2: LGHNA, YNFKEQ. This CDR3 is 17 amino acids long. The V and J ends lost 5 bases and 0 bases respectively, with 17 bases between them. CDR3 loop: CASSSGGGNLAKNIQYF. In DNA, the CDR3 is TGTGCCAGCAGCTCCGGCGGTGGGAACCTAGCCAAAAACATTCAGTACTTC.

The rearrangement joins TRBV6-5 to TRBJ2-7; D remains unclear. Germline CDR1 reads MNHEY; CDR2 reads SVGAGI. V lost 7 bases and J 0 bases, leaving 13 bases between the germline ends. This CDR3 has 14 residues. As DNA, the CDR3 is TGTGCCAGCAAGCCGGGCCCAAGCTCCTACGAGCAGTACGTC. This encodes CASKPGPSSYEQYV.

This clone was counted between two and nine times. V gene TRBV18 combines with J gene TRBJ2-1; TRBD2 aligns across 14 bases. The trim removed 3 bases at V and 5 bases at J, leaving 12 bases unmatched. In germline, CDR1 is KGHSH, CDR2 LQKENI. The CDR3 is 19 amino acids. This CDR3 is CASSPKIRTSGRSNNEQFF. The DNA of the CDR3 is TGTGCCAGCTCACCTAAAATTCGGACTAGCGGGAGGTCTAACAATGAGCAGTTCTTC.

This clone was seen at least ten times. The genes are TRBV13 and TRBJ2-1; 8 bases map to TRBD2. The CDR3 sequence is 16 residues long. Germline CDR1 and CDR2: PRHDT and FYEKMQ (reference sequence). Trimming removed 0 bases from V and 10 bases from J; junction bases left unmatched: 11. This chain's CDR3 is CASSLGASGRRYEQFF. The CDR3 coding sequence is TGTGCCAGCAGCTTAGGGGCCAGCGGGAGACGGTACGAGCAGTTCTTC.

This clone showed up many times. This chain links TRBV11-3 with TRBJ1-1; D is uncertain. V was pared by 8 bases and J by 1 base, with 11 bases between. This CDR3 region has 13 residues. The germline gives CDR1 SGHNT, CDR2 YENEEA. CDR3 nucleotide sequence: TGTGCCAGCGGCGCTGGGAGGAACACTGAAGCTTTCTTT. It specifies CASGAGRNTEAFF.

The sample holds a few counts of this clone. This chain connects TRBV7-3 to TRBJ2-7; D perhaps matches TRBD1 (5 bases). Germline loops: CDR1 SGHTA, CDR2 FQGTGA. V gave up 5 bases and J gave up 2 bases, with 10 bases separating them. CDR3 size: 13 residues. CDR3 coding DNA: TGTGCCAGCAGCCCCACAGGCCCCTACGAGCAGTACTTC. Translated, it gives CASSPTGPYEQYF.

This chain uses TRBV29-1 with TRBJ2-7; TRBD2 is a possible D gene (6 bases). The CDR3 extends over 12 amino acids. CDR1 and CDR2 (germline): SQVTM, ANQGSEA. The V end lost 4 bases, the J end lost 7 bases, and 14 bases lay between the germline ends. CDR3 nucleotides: TGCAGCGTTGTTCCGGGAGTGGGGGAGCAGTACTTC. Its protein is CSVVPGVGEQYF.

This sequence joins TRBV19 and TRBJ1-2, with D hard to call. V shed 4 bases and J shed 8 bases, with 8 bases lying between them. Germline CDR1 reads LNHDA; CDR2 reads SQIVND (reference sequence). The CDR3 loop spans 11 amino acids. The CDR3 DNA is TGTGCCAGTAGTACGGGGTACGGCTACACCTTC. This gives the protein CASSTGYGYTF.

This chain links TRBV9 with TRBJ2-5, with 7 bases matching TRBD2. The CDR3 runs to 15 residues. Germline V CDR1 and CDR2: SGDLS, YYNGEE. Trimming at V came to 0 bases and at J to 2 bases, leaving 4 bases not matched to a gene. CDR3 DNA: TGTGCCAGCAGCGTAGCCGGGGGGAATCAAGAGACCCAGTACTTC. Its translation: CASSVAGGNQETQYF.

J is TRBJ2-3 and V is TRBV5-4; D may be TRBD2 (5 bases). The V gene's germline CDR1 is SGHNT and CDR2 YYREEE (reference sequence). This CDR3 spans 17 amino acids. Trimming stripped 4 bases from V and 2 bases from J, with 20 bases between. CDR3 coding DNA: TGTGCCAGCAGCCCAACCACCCGGACTTCCCACACAGATACGCAGTATTTT. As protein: CASSPTTRTSHTDTQYF.

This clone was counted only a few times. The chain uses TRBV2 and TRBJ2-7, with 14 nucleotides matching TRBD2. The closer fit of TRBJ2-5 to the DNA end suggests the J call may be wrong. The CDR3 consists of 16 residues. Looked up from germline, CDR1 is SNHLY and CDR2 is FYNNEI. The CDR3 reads CASGLAGGGDGETQYF. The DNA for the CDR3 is TGTGCCAGCGGACTAGCGGGGGGAGGAGATGGGGAGACCCAGTACTTC.

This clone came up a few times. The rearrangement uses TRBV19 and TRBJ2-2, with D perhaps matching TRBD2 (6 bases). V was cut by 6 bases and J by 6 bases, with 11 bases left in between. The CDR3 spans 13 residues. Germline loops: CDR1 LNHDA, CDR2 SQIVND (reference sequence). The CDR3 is CASRTSSAGELFF. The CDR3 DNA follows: TGTGCCAGTAGGACGTCTAGCGCCGGGGAGCTGTTTTTT.

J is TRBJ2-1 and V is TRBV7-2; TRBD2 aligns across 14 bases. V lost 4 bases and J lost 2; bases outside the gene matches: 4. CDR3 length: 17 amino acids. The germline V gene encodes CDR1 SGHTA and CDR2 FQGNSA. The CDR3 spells CASSSGTSGRPYNEQFF. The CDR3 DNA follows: TGTGCCAGCAGCTCCGGGACTAGCGGGAGACCCTACAATGAGCAGTTCTTC.

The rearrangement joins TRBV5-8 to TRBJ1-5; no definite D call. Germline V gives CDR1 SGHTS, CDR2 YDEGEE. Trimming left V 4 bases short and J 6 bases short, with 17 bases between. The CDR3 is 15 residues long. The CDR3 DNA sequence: TGTGCCAGCAGCGAAATATCTCGGGGTCGTCAGCCCCAGCATTTT. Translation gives CASSEISRGRQPQHF.

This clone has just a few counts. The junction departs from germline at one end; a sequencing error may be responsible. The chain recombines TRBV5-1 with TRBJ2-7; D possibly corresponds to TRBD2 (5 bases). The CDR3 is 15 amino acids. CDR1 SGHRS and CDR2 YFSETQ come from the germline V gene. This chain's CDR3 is CASSLEGTYSHEQYF. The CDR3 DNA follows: TGCGCCAGCAGCTTAGAGGGCACCTACTCCCACGAGCAGTACTTC.

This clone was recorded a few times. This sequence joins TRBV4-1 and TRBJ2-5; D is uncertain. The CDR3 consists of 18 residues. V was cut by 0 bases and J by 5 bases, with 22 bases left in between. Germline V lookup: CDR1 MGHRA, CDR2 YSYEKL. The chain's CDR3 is CASSQDSGLPRPSETQYF. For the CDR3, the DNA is TGCGCCAGCAGCCAAGATTCCGGCCTCCCCAGGCCCTCGGAGACCCAGTACTTC.

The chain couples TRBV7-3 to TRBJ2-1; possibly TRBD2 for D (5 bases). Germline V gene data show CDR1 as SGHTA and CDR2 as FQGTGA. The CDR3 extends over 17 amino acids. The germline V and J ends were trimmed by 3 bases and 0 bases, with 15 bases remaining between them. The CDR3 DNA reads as TGTGCCAGCAGCTTTCTTCCAGCGGTCAGCTCCTACAATGAGCAGTTCTTC. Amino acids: CASSFLPAVSSYNEQFF. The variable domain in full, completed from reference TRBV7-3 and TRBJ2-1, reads GAGVSQTPSNKVTEKGKYVELRCDPISGHTALYWYRQSLGQGPEFLIYFQGTGAADDSGLPNDRFFAVRPEGSVSTLKIQRTERGDSAVYLCASSFLPAVSSYNEQFFGPGTRLTVL.

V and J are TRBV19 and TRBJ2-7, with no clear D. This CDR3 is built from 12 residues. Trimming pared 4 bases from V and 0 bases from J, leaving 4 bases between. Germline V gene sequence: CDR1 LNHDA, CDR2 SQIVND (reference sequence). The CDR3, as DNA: TGTGCCAGTAGTACGAGCTCCTACGAGCAGTACTTC. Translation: CASSTSSYEQYF.

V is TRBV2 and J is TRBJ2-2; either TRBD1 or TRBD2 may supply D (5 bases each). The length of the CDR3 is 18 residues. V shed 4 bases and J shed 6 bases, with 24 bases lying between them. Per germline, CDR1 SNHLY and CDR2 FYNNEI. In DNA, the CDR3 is TGTGCCAGCAGTGTTAATCTTGAAGTTGGGCAGGGAGCCGGGGAGCTGTTTTTT. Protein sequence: CASSVNLEVGQGAGELFF.

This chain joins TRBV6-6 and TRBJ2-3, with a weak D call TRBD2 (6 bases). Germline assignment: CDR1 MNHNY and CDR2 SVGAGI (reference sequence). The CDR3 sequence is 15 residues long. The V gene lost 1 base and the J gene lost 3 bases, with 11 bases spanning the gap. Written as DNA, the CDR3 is TGTGCCAGCAGTTACTTCGGGAGAGGTACAGATACGCAGTATTTT. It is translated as CASSYFGRGTDTQYF.

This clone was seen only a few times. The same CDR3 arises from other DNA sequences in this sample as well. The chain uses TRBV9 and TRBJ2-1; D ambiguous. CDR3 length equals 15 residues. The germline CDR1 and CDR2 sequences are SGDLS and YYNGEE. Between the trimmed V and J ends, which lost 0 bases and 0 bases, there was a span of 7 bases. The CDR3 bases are TGTGCCAGCAGCGTAGGTTCCAGCTCCTACAATGAGCAGTTCTTC. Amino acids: CASSVGSSSYNEQFF.

Written as DNA, the CDR3 is TGCGCCAGCAGCCTAAGCACAGGGTACCAAGAGACCCAGTACTTC. Protein product: CASSLSTGYQETQYF. The chain recombines TRBV4-3 with TRBJ2-5; D may be TRBD1 (6 bases). Trimming took 4 bases from V and 0 from J, leaving 12 bases between them. Germline V CDR1 and CDR2: LGHNA, YSLEER. The length of the CDR3 is 15 residues.

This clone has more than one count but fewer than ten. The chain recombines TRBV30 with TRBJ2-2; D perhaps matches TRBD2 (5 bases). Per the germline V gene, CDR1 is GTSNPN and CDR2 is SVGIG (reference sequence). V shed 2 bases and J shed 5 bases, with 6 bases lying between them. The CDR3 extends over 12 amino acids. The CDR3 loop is CAWSSGTGELFF. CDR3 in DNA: TGTGCCTGGAGTTCGGGGACCGGGGAGCTGTTTTTT. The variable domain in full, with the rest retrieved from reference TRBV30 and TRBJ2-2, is SQTIHQWPATLVQPVGSPLSLECTVEGTSNPNLYWYRQAAGRGLQLLFYSVGIGQISSEVPQNLSASRPQDRQFILSSKKLLLSDSGFYLCAWSSGTGELFFGEGSRLTVL.

CDR3 DNA: TGTGCCAGCAGCTTATGGAGAGGGGGCTCGACATATGGCTACACCTTC. It yields the protein CASSLWRGGSTYGYTF. This sequence joins TRBV13 and TRBJ1-2, with 7 bases matching TRBD1. From germline, CDR1 is PRHDT and CDR2 FYEKMQ (reference sequence). The length of the CDR3 is 16 residues. V lost 2 bases, J lost 5 bases, and 11 bases stayed unmatched. The full variable domain, in which reference TRBV13 and TRBJ1-2 provide the parts outside the CDR3, is AAGVIQSPRHLIKEKRETATLKCYPIPRHDTVYWYQQGPGQDPQFLISFYEKMQSDKGSIPDRFSAQQFSDYHSELNMSSLELGDSALYFCASSLWRGGSTYGYTFGSGTRLTVV.

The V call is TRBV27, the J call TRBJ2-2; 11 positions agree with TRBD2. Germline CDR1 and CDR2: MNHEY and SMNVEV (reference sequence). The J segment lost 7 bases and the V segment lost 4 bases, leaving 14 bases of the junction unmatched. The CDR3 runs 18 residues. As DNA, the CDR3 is TGTGCCAGCAGTTCGGAGGGCCTACTAGCGGGAGACATCGGGGAGCTGTTTTTT. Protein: CASSSEGLLAGDIGELFF.

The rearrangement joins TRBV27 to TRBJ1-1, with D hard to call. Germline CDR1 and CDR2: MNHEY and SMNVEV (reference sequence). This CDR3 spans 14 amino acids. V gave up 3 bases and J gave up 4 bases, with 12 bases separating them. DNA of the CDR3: TGTGCCAGCAGTTTGTCTTGGGCAGTCACTGAAGCTTTCTTT. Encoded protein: CASSLSWAVTEAFF.

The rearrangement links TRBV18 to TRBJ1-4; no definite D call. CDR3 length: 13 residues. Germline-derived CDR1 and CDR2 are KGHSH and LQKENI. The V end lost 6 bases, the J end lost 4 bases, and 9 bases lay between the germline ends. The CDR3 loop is CASSSSVNEKLFF. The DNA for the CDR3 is TGTGCCAGCTCTAGCTCCGTTAATGAAAAACTGTTTTTT.

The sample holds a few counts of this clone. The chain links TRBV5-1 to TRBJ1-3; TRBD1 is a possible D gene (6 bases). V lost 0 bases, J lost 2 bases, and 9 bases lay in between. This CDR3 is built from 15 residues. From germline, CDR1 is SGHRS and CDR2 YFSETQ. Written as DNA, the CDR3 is TGCGCCAGCAGCTTGGAGGGGGGCGCTGGAAACACCATATATTTT. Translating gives CASSLEGGAGNTIYF.